This is a list of T cell receptor beta chains from one sample in a study of PD-1 blockade in classical Hodgkin lymphoma. Assay: immunoSEQ multiplex PCR; the TCRdb copy retains only in-frame clones and omits some. The sample carries approximately 110,000 clones, roughly nine tenths recorded once. The material sequenced was peripheral blood mononuclear cells (PBMCs), taken before the fourth cycle of nivolumab. The receptors come from a human donor with classical Hodgkin lymphoma. Both conserved end residues are part of each CDR3. A D gene is named only where the DNA matches it firmly. The listing skips clone size in some rows; elsewhere it reads once, few, many or a size class.

TRBV28	TRBJ2-2	.	TRBD1	16	CASSLLGTGGTGELFF	TGTGCCAGCAGTTTACTCGGGACAGGGGGGACCGGGGAGCTGTTTTTT
TRBV4-1	TRBJ2-7	.	.	14	CASSQVAQPYEQYF	TGCGCCAGCAGCCAAGTCGCCCAGCCCTACGAGCAGTACTTC
TRBV2	TRBJ1-5	.	.	14	CASSGQIPNQPQHF	TGTGCCAGCAGCGGACAGATTCCCAATCAGCCCCAGCATTTT
TRBV7-9	TRBJ1-2	.	TRBD1	16	CASRSDREGGLRGYTF	TGTGCCAGCAGAAGCGACAGGGAAGGGGGCCTGAGGGGCTACACCTTC
TRBV30	TRBJ2-7	.	.	14	CAWSGQAYSYEQYF	TGTGCCTGGAGTGGACAGGCGTACTCCTACGAGCAGTACTTC
TRBV25-1	TRBJ2-7	.	TRBD1	15	CASSDPGQGAYEQYF	TGTGCCAGCAGTGACCCGGGACAGGGGGCCTACGAGCAGTACTTC
TRBV13	TRBJ2-7	.	TRBD2	17	CASSLRGLAGDQHEQYF	TGTGCCAGCAGCTTAAGAGGATTAGCGGGTGATCAGCACGAGCAGTACTTC
TRBV5-4	TRBJ1-5	.	.	13	CASSLDPNQPQHF	TGTGCCAGCAGCTTAGATCCGAATCAGCCCCAGCATTTT
TRBV6-5	TRBJ2-5	.	TRBD1	16	CASSFFRDRGQETQYF	TGTGCCAGCAGTTTTTTCCGGGACAGGGGGCAAGAGACCCAGTACTTC
TRBV7-9	TRBJ1-4	.	.	12	CASSFIGEKLFF	TGTGCCAGCAGCTTTATAGGGGAAAAACTGTTTTTT
TRBV7-2	TRBJ2-7	.	TRBD1	16	CASSLTSGTDFYEQYF	TGTGCCAGCAGCTTAACCTCCGGGACAGACTTCTACGAGCAGTACTTC
TRBV27	TRBJ1-1	.	.	13	CASSLNLGTEAFF	TGTGCCAGCAGTTTGAACCTAGGCACTGAAGCTTTCTTT
TRBV10-2	TRBJ1-1	.	.	15	CASSELTGGRTEAFF	TGCGCCAGCAGTGAGTTAACCGGGGGGCGCACTGAAGCTTTCTTT
TRBV5-6	TRBJ1-2	few	.	15	CASSLVSPELYGYTF	TGTGCCAGCAGCTTGGTGAGCCCGGAACTCTATGGCTACACCTTC
TRBV14	TRBJ2-2	.	.	18	CASSQVTPIWANTGELFF	TGTGCCAGCAGCCAAGTAACGCCGATCTGGGCGAACACCGGGGAGCTGTTTTTT
TRBV5-6	TRBJ2-7	.	.	13	CASSLVLNYEQYF	TGTGCCAGCAGCTTGGTACTAAACTACGAGCAGTACTTC
TRBV10-3	TRBJ2-7	.	.	13	CASRSDPGYEQYF	TGTGCCTCCCGCTCTGACCCAGGTTACGAGCAGTACTTC
TRBV5-1	TRBJ1-5	.	.	15	CAIPGPDYSNQPQHF	TGCGCCATCCCTGGGCCGGACTATAGCAATCAGCCCCAGCATTTT
TRBV28	TRBJ2-7	once	.	13	CASSPAARDPSYF	TGTGCCAGCAGCCCAGCGGCCCGGGACCCCAGTTACTTC
TRBV25-1	TRBJ1-2	.	.	13	CASSVLDSDGYTF	TGTGCCAGCAGTGTCTTGGACAGTGACGGCTACACCTTC
TRBV27	TRBJ2-3	.	.	16	CASSLGLTLVTDTQYF	TGTGCCAGCAGTCTTGGACTAACCTTGGTGACAGATACGCAGTATTTT
TRBV19	TRBJ2-6	.	TRBD2	21	CASTDPGLANGGPSGANVLTF	TGTGCCAGTACCGACCCGGGACTAGCCAACGGCGGGCCCTCTGGGGCCAACGTCCTGACTTTC
TRBV5-6	TRBJ2-5	.	TRBD1	15	CASSTGGWVQETQYF	TGTGCCAGCAGTACAGGGGGCTGGGTCCAAGAGACCCAGTACTTC
TRBV28	TRBJ1-5	.	.	12	CASSQGYQPQHF	TGTGCCAGCAGCCAGGGGTACCAGCCCCAGCATTTT
TRBV10-3	TRBJ2-7	.	.	15	CAISERSGRLYEQYF	TGTGCCATCAGTGAACGTAGCGGAAGGCTCTACGAGCAGTACTTC
TRBV25-1	TRBJ2-3	.	TRBD2	16	CASSEAAGVPTDTQYF	TGTGCCAGCAGTGAAGCAGCGGGAGTGCCCACAGATACGCAGTATTTT